A single sample is the source of the 28 T cell receptor beta chains below, sequenced in a study of early T cells in non-severe SARS-CoV-2 infection. Each CDR3 protein is one row after TCRdb ran MiXCR on the 5' RACE reads. The profile shows more than 20,000 distinct CDR3 sequences, approximately 4.4% of them singletons. Source material: whole blood. These receptors all come from an adult who was a healthcare worker with PCR-confirmed SARS-CoV-2 infection or an uninfected control (not recorded which).

The chain carries TRBV9 and TRBJ1-1; TRBD1 aligns across 11 bases. Germline assignment: CDR1 SGDLS and CDR2 YYNGEE. Losses at the gene ends were 7 bases for V and 10 bases for J; bases not matched to a gene: 3. The CDR3 totals 11 residues. CDR3 in amino acids: CASGGQGAAFF. In DNA, the CDR3 is TGTGCCAGCGGTGGACAGGGGGCAGCTTTCTTT. The full variable domain, rest sourced from reference TRBV9 and TRBJ1-1, is DSGVTQTPKHLITATGQRVTLRCSPRSGDLSVYWYQQSLDQGLQFLIQYYNGEERAKGNILERFSAQQFPDLHSELNLSSLELGDSALYFCASGGQGAAFFGQGTRLTVV.

J is TRBJ2-3 and V is TRBV7-9; TRBD1 agrees at 7 bases. Germline CDR1 and CDR2: SEHNR and FQNEAQ (reference sequence). The CDR3 has 14 amino acids. V gave up 7 bases and J gave up 10 bases; unmatched junction bases: 14. The chain's CDR3 is CASTPQGVPVAQYF. The CDR3 DNA reads as TGTGCCAGCACCCCGCAGGGGGTTCCAGTAGCGCAGTATTTT.

Many counts were recorded for this clonotype. This sequence joins TRBV6-5 and TRBJ1-3; no reliable D call. V dropped 8 bases and J dropped 0 bases, with 17 bases sitting between them. The CDR3 runs to 16 residues. Germline CDR1 is MNHEY and CDR2 is SVGAGI. The CDR3 sequence: CASSLRQASSGNTIYF. The CDR3 DNA follows: TGTGCCAGCTCTTTACGCCAAGCCTCCTCTGGAAACACCATATATTTT.

This clonotype came up a few times. This chain joins TRBV18 and TRBJ2-4; TRBD1 might be the D (5 bases). The CDR3 sequence is 14 residues long. V shed 6 bases and J shed 0 bases, with 9 bases lying between them. Germline V CDR1 and CDR2: KGHSH, LQKENI. CDR3 DNA: TGTGCCAGCTCCCCAGGGTCAGCCAAAAACATTCAGTACTTC. It translates to CASSPGSAKNIQYF.

This clonotype has a count of ten or more. The chain uses TRBV2 and TRBJ2-7; D is undetermined. The CDR3 has 13 residues. Germline lookup yields CDR1 SNHLY and CDR2 FYNNEI. V was trimmed by 7 bases and J by 5 bases, leaving 15 bases between them. This CDR3 reads CASKARGGDEQYF. CDR3 nucleotides: TGTGCCAGCAAGGCCCGCGGTGGGGACGAGCAGTACTTC.

The chain carries TRBV27 and TRBJ2-3; D not certain. Germline CDR1 and CDR2: MNHEY and SMNVEV (reference sequence). The CDR3 length is 13 residues. V shed 8 bases and J shed 1 base, with 10 bases lying between them. The CDR3: CASGYGRTDTQYF. The CDR3 DNA sequence: TGTGCCAGCGGCTACGGCCGCACAGATACGCAGTATTTT.

This clonotype was detected many times. J is TRBJ1-2 and V is TRBV5-1; D might be TRBD1 (5 bases). V shed 4 bases and J shed 8 bases, with 15 bases lying between them. Germline V CDR1 and CDR2: SGHRS, YFSETQ. The CDR3 has 13 residues. This chain's CDR3 is CASSPRAREGYTF. The CDR3 coding sequence is TGCGCCAGCAGCCCACGGGCCAGGGAGGGCTACACCTTC.

This clonotype has ten or more counts. The gene calls are TRBV20-1 and TRBJ2-1, with 13 bases lining up with TRBD2. The CDR3 has 16 residues. Germline CDR1 DFQATT, CDR2 SNEGSKA (reference sequence). V shed 2 bases, J shed 7 bases, and the junction held 8 bases outside the gene matches. CDR3 amino acids: CSARQLAGGFLNEQFF. The CDR3 DNA is TGCAGTGCTAGACAACTAGCGGGGGGGTTTTTGAATGAGCAGTTCTTC.

There are many counts of this clonotype. DNA for the CDR3: TGTGCCAGCAGCCAAGGGAGCGGGTGGAATGAGCAGTTCTTC. This encodes CASSQGSGWNEQFF. The chain couples TRBV14 to TRBJ2-1; D is possibly TRBD2 (6 bases). CDR1 is SGHDN and CDR2 is FVKESK in the germline V gene. This CDR3 has 14 residues. The germline V and J ends were trimmed by 1 base and 7 bases, with 11 bases remaining between them.

This clonotype has ten or more counts. This sequence joins TRBV29-1 and TRBJ2-1; the match to TRBD2 covers 9 bases. The CDR3 length is 13 residues. CDR1 is SQVTM and CDR2 is ANQGSEA in the germline V gene. Losses at the gene ends were 1 base for V and 6 bases for J; bases not matched to a gene: 1. The CDR3 sequence is CSVEGGRANEQFF. Here the CDR3 DNA reads TGCAGCGTTGAAGGCGGGAGGGCCAATGAGCAGTTCTTC.

This chain links TRBV12-3 or TRBV12-4 with TRBJ2-2, with 7 positions matching TRBD1. This CDR3 contains 16 residues. Germline trimming cut 8 bases from V and 4 bases from J; bases unmatched to any gene: 13. CDR3 loop: CASVMTGTVSTGELFF. CDR3 nucleotides: TGTGCCAGCGTTATGACCGGGACAGTATCCACCGGGGAGCTGTTTTTT.

This clonotype has a handful of counts. This chain connects TRBV27 to TRBJ1-4, with a possible D match to TRBD1 (5 bases). There are 15 residues in the CDR3. V lost 7 bases, J lost 8 bases, and 20 bases lay in between. CDR1 MNHEY and CDR2 SMNVEV come from the germline V gene (reference sequence). CDR3 protein: CASMSPGHAGEKLFF. The CDR3 DNA reads as TGTGCCAGCATGTCGCCGGGGCATGCGGGCGAAAAACTGTTTTTT. Complete variable domain (other parts from reference TRBV27 and TRBJ1-4): EAQVTQNPRYLITVTGKKLTVTCSQNMNHEYMSWYRQDPGLGLRQIYYSMNVEVTDKGDVPEGYKVSRKEKRNFPLILESPSPNQTSLYFCASMSPGHAGEKLFFGSGTQLSVL.

There are many counts of this clonotype. This chain links TRBV7-6 with TRBJ2-5; 9 bases agree with TRBD1. Germline loops: CDR1 SGHVS, CDR2 FNYEAQ. The trim removed 5 bases at V and 2 bases at J, leaving 9 bases unmatched. The CDR3 runs 16 residues. The chain's CDR3 is CASSRLRQGGQETQYF. CDR3 coding DNA: TGTGCCAGCAGCCGCCTTCGACAGGGGGGGCAAGAGACCCAGTACTTC. The variable domain in full, with the rest retrieved from reference TRBV7-6 and TRBJ2-5, is GAGVSQSPRYKVTKRGQDVALRCDPISGHVSLYWYRQALGQGPEFLTYFNYEAQQDKSGLPNDRFSAERPEGSISTLTIQRTEQRDSAMYRCASSRLRQGGQETQYFGPGTRLLVL.

This clonotype was seen ten or more times. The chain has TRBV28 and TRBJ2-4; TRBD2 aligns across 10 bases. The CDR3 runs 17 residues. Germline V gene data show CDR1 as MDHEN and CDR2 as SYDVKM. With V trimmed by 1 base and J by 6 bases, 9 bases remained unmatched. The CDR3, as DNA: TGTGCCAGCAGTTTATCCCTAGCGGGAGAATTGGGAAACATTCAGTACTTC. This codes for CASSLSLAGELGNIQYF.

Judged by abundance, this clonotype is medium-sized. The J gene is TRBJ2-7, the V gene TRBV7-8, with 7 bases matching TRBD1. The germline CDR1 and CDR2 sequences are SGHVS and FQNEAQ. The CDR3 contains 14 residues. Germline trimming cut 5 bases from V and 3 bases from J; bases unmatched to any gene: 7. The CDR3 here is CASSPGTAFYEQYF. CDR3 nucleotides: TGTGCCAGCAGCCCGGGGACAGCCTTCTACGAGCAGTACTTC.

At least ten counts were recorded for this clonotype. The rearrangement joins TRBV11-2 to TRBJ2-4; possibly TRBD1 for D (6 bases). V was trimmed by 5 bases and J by 0 bases, leaving 17 bases between them. The CDR3 consists of 17 residues. Germline V gene sequence: CDR1 SGHAT, CDR2 FQNNGV. CDR3 nucleotide sequence: TGTGCCAGCAGCCGAGGGTATGACAGGATAGCCAAAAACATTCAGTACTTC. It codes for CASSRGYDRIAKNIQYF.

This clonotype was seen a few times. The gene calls are TRBV20-1 and TRBJ1-2; possibly TRBD1 for D (5 bases). V gave up 4 bases and J gave up 7 bases, with 22 bases separating them. There are 15 residues in the CDR3. CDR1 is DFQATT and CDR2 is SNEGSKA in the germline V gene (reference sequence). Written as DNA, the CDR3 is TGCAGTGCTAAGTTTTTGGGACTCTCTTTCTCTGGCTACACCTTC. This translates into CSAKFLGLSFSGYTF.

This clonotype has a handful of counts. This chain joins TRBV11-2 and TRBJ2-1; 10 positions agree with TRBD2. With V trimmed by 2 bases and J by 5 bases, 3 bases remained unmatched. The CDR3 covers 15 residues. Germline V gives CDR1 SGHAT, CDR2 FQNNGV. In nucleotides, the CDR3 is TGTGCCAGCAGCTTACGGACTAGCGGCAACAATGAGCAGTTCTTC. It encodes CASSLRTSGNNEQFF.

There are many counts of this clonotype. The genes are TRBV9 and TRBJ2-2, with TRBD2 matching 8 bases. The length of the CDR3 is 17 residues. CDR1 and CDR2 from the germline V gene are SGDLS and YYNGEE. Trimming at V came to 0 bases and at J to 8 bases, leaving 12 bases not matched to a gene. CDR3 nucleotides: TGTGCCAGCAGCGTAGCCTCCAGCGGGAGTTTGGCTGGGGAGCTGTTTTTT. It translates to CASSVASSGSLAGELFF.

In its sample, this clonotype was seen many times. V usage is TRBV29-1 and J usage is TRBJ2-3; unclear D gene. Per the germline V gene, CDR1 is SQVTM and CDR2 is ANQGSEA. The CDR3 runs 13 residues. Trimming left V 8 bases short and J 0 bases short, with 12 bases between. The CDR3 coding sequence is TGCAGCATTGCCGGCGAGAGCACAGATACGCAGTATTTT. Translated: CSIAGESTDTQYF.

This clonotype was counted ten times or more. The rearrangement joins TRBV3-1 to TRBJ2-3; 7 nucleotides agree with TRBD2. The CDR3 consists of 17 residues. From germline, CDR1 is LGHDT and CDR2 YNNKEL (reference sequence). V dropped 3 bases and J dropped 1; count of bases not matched to a gene: 10. CDR3 DNA: TGTGCCAGCAGCCAGGCACCTAGCGGCGGGGGCACAGATACGCAGTATTTT. It encodes CASSQAPSGGGTDTQYF.

This clonotype was detected many times. The chain carries TRBV11-2 and TRBJ2-2, with D perhaps TRBD1 or TRBD2 (5 bases each). The CDR3 is 15 residues long. Germline-derived CDR1 and CDR2 are SGHAT and FQNNGV. V lost 3 bases and J 0 bases, leaving 8 bases between the germline ends. The CDR3 here is CASSFGTANTGELFF. In DNA form, the CDR3 reads TGTGCCAGCAGCTTCGGGACGGCGAACACCGGGGAGCTGTTTTTT.

In its sample, this clonotype was seen many times. The chain recombines TRBV18 with TRBJ2-1; D could derive from TRBD1 or TRBD2 (5 bases each). The V gene lost 6 bases and the J gene lost 9 bases, with 6 bases spanning the gap. Germline V gene sequence: CDR1 KGHSH, CDR2 LQKENI. The CDR3 length is 10 residues. The CDR3 sequence is CASSGTEQFF. CDR3 bases: TGTGCCAGCTCGGGGACTGAGCAGTTCTTC. Based on the CDR3 plus reference TRBV18 and TRBJ2-1, the full variable domain is NAGVMQNPRHLVRRRGQEARLRCSPMKGHSHVYWYRQLPEEGLKFMVYLQKENIIDESGMPKERFSAEFPKEGPSILRIQQVVRGDSAAYFCASSGTEQFFGPGTRLTVL.

Ten or more counts support this clonotype. The rearrangement uses TRBV5-1 and TRBJ2-5, with 7 positions matching TRBD2. This CDR3 region has 17 residues. V dropped 0 bases and J dropped 1; count of bases not matched to a gene: 9. Looked up from germline, CDR1 is SGHRS and CDR2 is YFSETQ. Here the CDR3 reads CASSLAGGSRIQETQYF. The CDR3 region has the DNA TGCGCCAGCAGCTTGGCCGGGGGGTCCCGAATCCAAGAGACCCAGTACTTC.

This clonotype was recorded a few times. The rearrangement uses TRBV12-5 and TRBJ1-6; D is unresolved. CDR1 is LGHNT, CDR2 FRNRAP, per germline. Deletions cut 5 bases from V and 8 bases from J, with 7 bases between. The CDR3 is made up of 12 amino acids. This CDR3 reads CASGANHSPLHF. CDR3 nucleotides: TGTGCTAGTGGTGCAAACCATTCACCCCTCCACTTT.

This clonotype appeared many times. This chain links TRBV20-1 with TRBJ2-7; TRBD1 or TRBD2 may be the D gene (5 bases each). Trimming shortened V by 5 bases and J by 0 bases, and 14 bases separated the two germline ends. CDR1 and CDR2 (germline): DFQATT, SNEGSKA (reference sequence). This CDR3 is 14 amino acids long. DNA for the CDR3: TGCAGTGCTTGTGGGACCGGTACCTCCTACGAGCAGTACTTC. It codes for CSACGTGTSYEQYF.

This clonotype appeared a few times. The chain combines TRBV19 with TRBJ2-7; 12 nucleotides match TRBD2. V shed 6 bases, J shed 7 bases, and the junction held 7 bases outside the gene matches. From germline, CDR1 is LNHDA and CDR2 SQIVND (reference sequence). This CDR3 comprises 14 residues. The CDR3 nucleotides are TGTGCCAGTAGCCGGACTAGCGGGAACTGGGAGCAGTACTTC. This translates into CASSRTSGNWEQYF.

This clonotype has a count of ten or more. The gene calls are TRBV6-5 and TRBJ2-1, with TRBD1 as a possible D gene (7 bases). V was trimmed by 7 bases and J by 6 bases, leaving 16 bases between them. The CDR3 is 14 amino acids. In germline, CDR1 is MNHEY, CDR2 SVGAGI. Here the CDR3 reads CASNTDRRGNEQFF. The DNA of the CDR3 is TGTGCCAGCAATACGGACAGGCGGGGCAATGAGCAGTTCTTC.